Below, 26 T cell receptor beta chains from the same sample are listed, as sequenced in a study of beta chain features in type 1 diabetes. All of the isolated RNA was reverse transcribed, so expressed TCRB transcripts were sequenced. The protocol was immunoSEQ multiplex PCR, while the TCRdb copy is restricted to in-frame clones and leaves out a portion. The data show around 140,000 clones, 9% seen once. Study observations and caveats: People with Type 1 diabetes carried modestly yet significantly shorter TCRB CDR3s in all four CD4+ subsets.

These TCRs' antigens remain unknown. Sequenced input: central memory CD4+ T cells from blood. The receptors derive from a young man with type 1 diabetes.

The chain is built from TRBV4-3 and TRBJ2-1; 10 bases fit TRBD1. Germline assignment: CDR1 LGHNA and CDR2 YSLEER. The junction had 10 bases not matched to a gene; V was cut back by 2 bases and J by 0 bases. The CDR3 has 19 amino acids. CDR3 sequence: CASSQMTGGTVGSYNEQFF. CDR3 DNA: TGCGCCAGCAGCCAAATGACAGGGGGCACGGTGGGCTCCTACAATGAGCAGTTCTTC.

In its sample, this clone was seen a few times. The rearrangement uses TRBV4-2 and TRBJ2-3; 7 nucleotides agree with TRBD2. This CDR3 region has 16 residues. CDR1 and CDR2 from the germline V gene are LGHNA and YNFKEQ. Trimming removed 0 bases from V and 4 bases from J; junction bases left unmatched: 7. The chain's CDR3 is CASSQDRNSGSDTQYF. In DNA, the CDR3 is TGTGCCAGCAGCCAAGATAGGAATAGCGGGTCAGATACGCAGTATTTT.

Only a few counts were recorded for this clone. The chain has TRBV29-1 and TRBJ1-2, with D uncertain. CDR1 SQVTM and CDR2 ANQGSEA come from the germline V gene. Trimming removed 3 bases from V and 5 bases from J, with 13 bases in between. The CDR3 loop spans 13 amino acids. This CDR3 reads CSVDPTLGYGYTF. CDR3 nucleotide sequence: TGCAGCGTTGACCCGACATTAGGTTATGGCTACACCTTC. The variable domain in full, completed from reference TRBV29-1 and TRBJ1-2, reads SAVISQKPSRDICQRGTSLTIQCQVDSQVTMMFWYRQQPGQSLTLIATANQGSEATYESGFVIDKFPISRPNLTFSTLTVSNMSPEDSSIYLCSVDPTLGYGYTFGSGTRLTVV.

DNA for the CDR3: TGTGCCAGCAGCGTAGTTCCAGGGGGCGGATATGGCTACACCTTC. Amino acid sequence: CASSVVPGGGYGYTF. This sequence joins TRBV9 and TRBJ1-2, with 8 positions matching TRBD1. The trim removed 0 bases at V and 5 bases at J, leaving 6 bases unmatched. This CDR3 is 15 amino acids long. Germline lookup yields CDR1 SGDLS and CDR2 YYNGEE.

This clone was picked up a small number of times. The chain combines TRBV11-2 with TRBJ2-2, with 8 bases matching TRBD1. The germline V gene has CDR1 SGHAT and CDR2 FQNNGV. With V trimmed by 8 bases and J by 4 bases, 9 bases remained unmatched. The CDR3 is 15 residues long. The CDR3 reads CASLQTGAGTGELFF. In DNA, the CDR3 is TGTGCCAGCCTACAGACAGGGGCTGGCACCGGGGAGCTGTTTTTT.

This chain links TRBV18 with TRBJ1-1, with TRBD1 identical over 8 bases. V lost 2 bases and J lost 0; bases outside the gene matches: 5. In germline, CDR1 is KGHSH, CDR2 LQKENI. CDR3 length: 16 amino acids. Here the CDR3 DNA reads TGTGCCAGCTCACCATATGGACAGGGTTTGAACACTGAAGCTTTCTTT. Protein product: CASSPYGQGLNTEAFF.

In this sample, this clone turned up many times. V and J are TRBV30 and TRBJ2-5; D is perhaps TRBD2 (7 bases). The V and J ends lost 1 base and 9 bases respectively, with 24 bases between them. Germline CDR1 is GTSNPN and CDR2 is SVGIG (reference sequence). The CDR3 is 16 amino acids. The CDR3 sequence is CAWSEDGGGRLGAQYF. As DNA, the CDR3 is TGTGCCTGGAGTGAGGACGGCGGGGGCCGCTTGGGGGCCCAGTACTTC. Full variable domain (rest looked up from reference TRBV30 and TRBJ2-5): SQTIHQWPATLVQPVGSPLSLECTVEGTSNPNLYWYRQAAGRGLQLLFYSVGIGQISSEVPQNLSASRPQDRQFILSSKKLLLSDSGFYLCAWSEDGGGRLGAQYFGPGTRLLVL.

The chain combines TRBV18 with TRBJ2-3; TRBD2 aligns across 7 bases. Germline lookup yields CDR1 KGHSH and CDR2 LQKENI. The CDR3 is made up of 17 amino acids. V lost 1 base to trimming and J lost 0 bases; unmatched junction nucleotides: 7. This chain's CDR3 is CASSPRTNGGSTDTQYF. The CDR3 DNA sequence: TGTGCCAGCTCACCACGAACTAACGGGGGGAGCACAGATACGCAGTATTTT.

A few counts support this clone. The chain recombines TRBV7-3 with TRBJ2-3; possibly TRBD2 for D (5 bases). The CDR3 extends over 14 amino acids. The germline V and J ends were trimmed by 5 bases and 8 bases, with 17 bases remaining between them. Germline loops: CDR1 SGHTA, CDR2 FQGTGA. The CDR3 DNA reads TGTGCCAGCAGCCTTGGGCGGTCGAGCGGTACGCAGTATTTT. Translating it yields CASSLGRSSGTQYF.

This clone occurred a few times. V gene TRBV11-2 combines with J gene TRBJ2-1, with D perhaps matching TRBD2 (6 bases). The CDR3 sequence is 12 residues long. The germline V and J ends were trimmed by 3 bases and 10 bases, with 10 bases remaining between them. Germline-derived CDR1 and CDR2 are SGHAT and FQNNGV. CDR3 in DNA: TGTGCCAGCAGCTTGGGACTTTCCGAGCAGTTCTTC. Amino acid sequence: CASSLGLSEQFF.

This chain uses TRBV14 with TRBJ1-1, with 7 bases matching TRBD1. The CDR3 consists of 15 residues. CDR1 is SGHDN and CDR2 is FVKESK in the germline V gene. V trimming: 7 bases; J trimming: 6 bases; junction bases outside the gene matches: 14. The CDR3 DNA reads as TGTGCCAGCACCCCAGGGGGTGTCGGGTACGCTGAAGCTTTCTTT. Its translation: CASTPGGVGYAEAFF.

The rearrangement links TRBV9 to TRBJ2-7; unclear D gene. This CDR3 is 15 amino acids long. V was cut by 1 base and J by 1 base, with 12 bases left in between. Germline CDR1 reads SGDLS; CDR2 reads YYNGEE. CDR3 in DNA: TGTGCCAGCAGCGTACACGATGAGCCGTCCTACGAGCAGTACTTC. Amino acid sequence: CASSVHDEPSYEQYF.

The V call is TRBV7-3, the J call TRBJ1-1; D is possibly TRBD1 (6 bases). This CDR3 has 12 residues. V shed 4 bases and J shed 6 bases, with 9 bases lying between them. The V gene's germline CDR1 is SGHTA and CDR2 FQGTGA. CDR3 in DNA: TGTGCCAGCAGCTATGGACAGTCTGAAGCTTTCTTT. This translates into CASSYGQSEAFF.

This chain joins TRBV5-4 and TRBJ1-2; D unresolved. This CDR3 region has 13 residues. The V gene's germline CDR1 is SGHNT and CDR2 YYREEE (reference sequence). Between the trimmed V and J ends, which lost 4 bases and 5 bases, there was a span of 12 bases. CDR3 sequence reads: CASSLGRRYGYTF. The CDR3, as DNA: TGTGCCAGCAGCCTCGGCCGGCGGTATGGCTACACCTTC.

This chain uses TRBV29-1 with TRBJ2-7, with TRBD2 identical over 7 bases. The CDR3 totals 15 residues. Trimming cost V 7 bases and J 0 bases; bases outside gene matches: 12. CDR1 is SQVTM, CDR2 ANQGSEA, per germline. CDR3 residues: CSAGGGMGGSYEQYF. For the CDR3, the DNA is TGCAGCGCGGGGGGAGGGATGGGGGGCTCCTACGAGCAGTACTTC.

This clone came up a few times. The chain employs TRBV6-6 and TRBJ2-3; D may be TRBD2 (5 bases). Germline CDR1 MNHNY, CDR2 SVGAGI (reference sequence). Trimming took 5 bases from V and 3 from J, leaving 9 bases between them. The CDR3 has 13 amino acids. In DNA form, the CDR3 reads TGTGCCAGCAGTCCACCGGGGACAGATACGCAGTATTTT. As protein: CASSPPGTDTQYF.

The V gene is TRBV6-1, the J gene TRBJ1-6, with D possibly TRBD1 on 5 matching bases. The CDR3 is 15 amino acids. CDR1 and CDR2 from the germline V gene are MNHNS and SASEGT. V lost 6 bases to trimming and J lost 11 bases, with 20 bases between them. CDR3 in DNA: TGTGCCAGCAGCGGCGGGACGGCCCGCGGAACACCCCTCCACTTT. Amino acids: CASSGGTARGTPLHF.

This clone showed up many times. The CDR3 DNA reads as TGTGCCAGCGAACAGCTCAATCAGCCCCAGCATTTT. It specifies CASEQLNQPQHF. The gene calls are TRBV28 and TRBJ1-5; D gene ambiguous. V lost 8 bases and J 3 bases, leaving 8 bases between the germline ends. The length of the CDR3 is 12 residues. The germline gives CDR1 MDHEN, CDR2 SYDVKM.

V and J are TRBV5-1 and TRBJ2-2, with 10 bases lining up with TRBD1. Germline V gives CDR1 SGHRS, CDR2 YFSETQ. The CDR3 length is 18 residues. V shed 5 bases, J shed 4 bases, and the junction held 14 bases outside the gene matches. The CDR3 DNA is TGCGCCAGCAGTTCGGGACAGGGGTTTTGGAAAAGCACCGGGGAGCTGTTTTTT. This sequence encodes CASSSGQGFWKSTGELFF. The full variable domain, its missing parts supplied by reference TRBV5-1 and TRBJ2-2, is KAGVTQTPRYLIKTRGQQVTLSCSPISGHRSVSWYQQTPGQGLQFLFEYFSETQRNKGNFPGRFSGRQFSNSRSEMNVSTLELGDSALYLCASSSGQGFWKSTGELFFGEGSRLTVL.

This chain connects TRBV29-1 to TRBJ1-2; unclear D gene. Per germline, CDR1 SQVTM and CDR2 ANQGSEA. The V gene lost 2 bases and the J gene lost 8 bases, with 9 bases spanning the gap. There are 11 residues in the CDR3. Here the CDR3 reads CSVESGEGYTF. CDR3 in DNA: TGCAGCGTTGAAAGCGGGGAGGGCTACACCTTC.

A few counts support this clone. The rearrangement uses TRBV7-2 and TRBJ2-3; unclear D gene. CDR3 size: 14 residues. V gave up 5 bases and J gave up 1 base, with 10 bases separating them. Germline V lookup: CDR1 SGHTA, CDR2 FQGNSA. The CDR3 spells CASSPLSRTDTQYF. The CDR3 coding sequence is TGTGCCAGCAGCCCACTCTCTCGCACAGATACGCAGTATTTT.

This clone was seen more than once but under ten times. V gene TRBV7-3 combines with J gene TRBJ2-1; no clear D. The CDR3 is 13 residues long. The germline V and J ends were trimmed by 1 base and 10 bases, with 11 bases remaining between them. CDR1 SGHTA and CDR2 FQGTGA come from the germline V gene. In nucleotides, the CDR3 is TGTGCCAGCAGCTTAATGGCGGCCGGCGAGCAGTTCTTC. It codes for CASSLMAAGEQFF.

For this clone: The same CDR3 can be traced to other DNA sequences in this sample. J is TRBJ1-5 and V is TRBV6-1; a possible D gene is TRBD1 (6 bases). The CDR3 loop spans 15 amino acids. Trimming left V 3 bases short and J 2 bases short, with 11 bases between. Germline V lookup: CDR1 MNHNS, CDR2 SASEGT. The chain's CDR3 is CASSEDSSGNQPQHF. Written as DNA, the CDR3 is TGTGCCAGCAGTGAGGACAGTTCGGGCAATCAGCCCCAGCATTTT.

The rearrangement joins TRBV6-5 to TRBJ2-7, with 7 positions matching TRBD2. This CDR3 has 14 amino acids. From germline, CDR1 is MNHEY and CDR2 SVGAGI. V dropped 7 bases and J dropped 3; count of bases not matched to a gene: 9. The CDR3 region has the DNA TGTGCCAGCAATAAACCGGGACTAAACTACGAGCAGTACTTC. Its protein product is CASNKPGLNYEQYF.

This clone has a handful of counts. V usage is TRBV11-2 and J usage is TRBJ2-5, with 7 bases identical to TRBD1. The CDR3 contains 14 residues. Germline loops: CDR1 SGHAT, CDR2 FQNNGV. The ends lost 3 bases at V and 1 base at J; junction bases unmatched: 2. The CDR3: CASSFGTVQETQYF. CDR3 in DNA: TGTGCCAGCAGCTTTGGGACAGTCCAAGAGACCCAGTACTTC.

The chain uses TRBV7-9 and TRBJ2-1; 7 bases are a match to TRBD1. The CDR3 is 13 residues long. Trimming took 3 bases from V and 8 from J; bases not matched to a gene: 4. Germline CDR1 is SEHNR and CDR2 is FQNEAQ (reference sequence). The CDR3 region has the DNA TGTGCCAGCAGCTTGAACAGGGGCGATGAGCAGTTCTTC. It is translated as CASSLNRGDEQFF.